The rows below give T cell receptor beta chains drawn from one sample of a study of CD4 and CD8 cells across lung adenocarcinoma regions. TCRdb reprocessed the PCR reads via MiXCR and lists one record per CDR3 protein. The sample holds approximately 13,000 distinct CDR3 sequences; 53% are singletons and the top ten take 25% to 35%. Sequenced input: CD8+ T cells from the center of a lung tumor. The receptors originated from a female donor with lung adenocarcinoma. The CD4 and CD8 labels of this study may be unreliable. Each CDR3 is given with its conserved first and last residue. A D gene is named only where the DNA matches it firmly. The listing skips clone size in some rows; elsewhere it reads once, few, many or a size class.

d_gene: .; v_gene: TRBV27; j_gene: TRBJ1-5; abundance: .; CDR3nt: TGTGCCAGCAGTTTATGGTGCGGCTACAATCAGCCCCACCATTTT; CDR3aa: CASSLWCGYNQPHHF
d_gene: .; v_gene: TRBV6-1; j_gene: TRBJ1-2; abundance: .; CDR3nt: TGTGCCAGCAGTGAGACAGGTGCAACCTATGGCTACACCTTC; CDR3aa: CASSETGATYGYTF
d_gene: TRBD1; v_gene: TRBV5-1; j_gene: TRBJ2-7; abundance: once; CDR3nt: TGCGCCAGCAGCTCCTCGACAGGGGGACGTTTGGAGCAGTACTTC; CDR3aa: CASSSSTGGRLEQYF
d_gene: .; v_gene: TRBV4-1; j_gene: TRBJ1-1; abundance: .; CDR3nt: TGCGCCAGCAGCCAAGACACAAGGGGGTGGAACACTGAAGCTTTCTTT; CDR3aa: CASSQDTRGWNTEAFF
d_gene: .; v_gene: TRBV6-1; j_gene: TRBJ2-2; abundance: .; CDR3nt: TGTGCCAGCAGGAACGGGGGCGTGGACACCGATGAGCTGTATTTT; CDR3aa: CASRNGGVDTDELYF
d_gene: TRBD2; v_gene: TRBV11-3; j_gene: TRBJ2-2; abundance: .; CDR3nt: TGTGCCAGCAGCTTGGGAGTAGCGGGGAACACCGGGGAGCTGTTTTTT; CDR3aa: CASSLGVAGNTGELFF
d_gene: TRBD2; v_gene: TRBV12-3/TRBV12-4; j_gene: TRBJ2-1; abundance: .; CDR3nt: TGTGCCAGTGCTGGCGGGAGGGACAATGAGCAGTTCTTC; CDR3aa: CASAGGRDNEQFF
d_gene: .; v_gene: TRBV6-5; j_gene: TRBJ1-1; abundance: many; CDR3nt: TGTGCCAGCAGTACTCAGACAGGTTCGGGATTAGAAACTGAAGCTTTCTTT; CDR3aa: CASSTQTGSGLETEAFF
d_gene: TRBD2; v_gene: TRBV6-1; j_gene: TRBJ2-3; abundance: .; CDR3nt: TGTGCCAGCAGTCTGGAGCGGGGGGGCGGCACAGGGGCGCAGTATTTT; CDR3aa: CASSLERGGGTGAQYF
d_gene: .; v_gene: TRBV10-1; j_gene: TRBJ2-3; abundance: .; CDR3nt: TGCGCCAGCAGTGAGTCCCCTAGCACAGATACGCAGTATTTT; CDR3aa: CASSESPSTDTQYF
d_gene: .; v_gene: TRBV6-6; j_gene: TRBJ1-1; abundance: medium-sized; CDR3nt: TGTGCCAGCAGCTACAGGGATGGGACCACTGAAGCTTTCTTT; CDR3aa: CASSYRDGTTEAFF
d_gene: TRBD1; v_gene: TRBV10-3; j_gene: TRBJ1-2; abundance: few; CDR3nt: TGTGCCACCACCGAGGGGCAGGGGGCATTCTATGGCTACACCTTC; CDR3aa: CATTEGQGAFYGYTF
d_gene: .; v_gene: TRBV6-1; j_gene: TRBJ2-3; abundance: once; CDR3nt: TGTGCCAGCACGGGGAGGAACACAGATACGCAGTATTTT; CDR3aa: CASTGRNTDTQYF
d_gene: .; v_gene: TRBV14; j_gene: TRBJ1-1; abundance: few; CDR3nt: TGTGCCAGCAGCCAAGCGACGGGGGGATCGCGGTTCTTT; CDR3aa: CASSQATGGSRFF
d_gene: .; v_gene: TRBV25-1; j_gene: TRBJ1-2; abundance: .; CDR3nt: TGTGCCAGCAGTGAATCTTCCCGGGGGGGCTACACCTTC; CDR3aa: CASSESSRGGYTF
d_gene: TRBD1; v_gene: TRBV6-1; j_gene: TRBJ2-5; abundance: .; CDR3nt: TGTGCCAGCAGTACAACACAGGGGACGCTCTTC; CDR3aa: CASSTTQGTLF
d_gene: .; v_gene: TRBV6-1; j_gene: TRBJ2-3; abundance: .; CDR3nt: TGTGCGAGCCGTCCTTCGGGGCACCGAGCCAAAGATACGCAGTATTTC; CDR3aa: CASRPSGHRAKDTQYF
d_gene: .; v_gene: TRBV20-1; j_gene: TRBJ2-7; abundance: .; CDR3nt: TGCAGTGCTAGAGGGCGGCTAGCGAAATACGAGCAGTACTTC; CDR3aa: CSARGRLAKYEQYF
d_gene: .; v_gene: TRBV6-1; j_gene: TRBJ1-6; abundance: .; CDR3nt: TGTGCCAGCAGTCAGACAGCCCCCCTCCACTTT; CDR3aa: CASSQTAPLHF
d_gene: TRBD1; v_gene: TRBV6-1; j_gene: TRBJ2-3; abundance: .; CDR3nt: TGTGCCAGCAGTGGACGGACAGGGCAGGGAGATACGCAGTATTTT; CDR3aa: CASSGRTGQGDTQYF
d_gene: .; v_gene: TRBV6-1; j_gene: TRBJ2-7; abundance: .; CDR3nt: TGTGCCAGCAAGAAATTCGGGGACGGCTACGAGCAGTACTTC; CDR3aa: CASKKFGDGYEQYF
d_gene: .; v_gene: TRBV4-1; j_gene: TRBJ2-5; abundance: .; CDR3nt: TGCGCCAGCAGCCCCGCTTTCCGGGACGGAAAAGAGACCCAGTACTTC; CDR3aa: CASSPAFRDGKETQYF
d_gene: .; v_gene: TRBV9; j_gene: TRBJ2-7; abundance: .; CDR3nt: TGTGCCAGCAGCGTAGGTGTGGAACCCTACGAGCAGTACTTC; CDR3aa: CASSVGVEPYEQYF
d_gene: .; v_gene: TRBV6-1; j_gene: TRBJ2-1; abundance: .; CDR3nt: TGTGCCAGCAGGAGCCTCCGGGAGCAGTTCTTC; CDR3aa: CASRSLREQFF